One sample yielded the 26 T cell receptor beta chains listed below, sequenced in a study of CD8+ T cells in alopecia areata. As the sequencing template, cDNA was produced by extracting RNA and reverse transcribing it. Using immunoSEQ multiplex PCR, the repertoire was profiled, and TCRdb retains in-frame clones only, with some absent. This sample has 15,000 to 20,000 clones, with about 70% found just once. In alopecia areata patients, both lesional scalp punch biopsies and peripheral blood were collected. Sequencing used skin, obtained at week 0. The receptor source for this set is a human donor with alopecia areata.

This clone was detected only a few times. J is TRBJ2-5 and V is TRBV10-2; D perhaps matches TRBD1 (6 bases). Per germline, CDR1 WSHSY and CDR2 SAAADI. The CDR3 spans 12 residues. V lost 6 bases to trimming and J lost 2 bases, with 7 bases between them. CDR3 in amino acids: CASRDSQETQYF. The CDR3 DNA is TGCGCCAGCAGGGACAGTCAAGAGACCCAGTACTTC.

The chain has TRBV14 and TRBJ1-1; tentative D call: TRBD1 (5 bases). V was pared by 0 bases and J by 5 bases, with 13 bases between. CDR1 is SGHDN and CDR2 is FVKESK in the germline V gene. The CDR3 is 15 amino acids. The CDR3 DNA is TGTGCCAGCAGCCAAGAGGTCGGGGCAAGAACTGAAGCTTTCTTT. This encodes CASSQEVGARTEAFF. The whole variable domain, remainder taken from reference TRBV14 and TRBJ1-1, is EAGVTQFPSHSVIEKGQTVTLRCDPISGHDNLYWYRRVMGKEIKFLLHFVKESKQDESGMPNNRFLAERTGGTYSTLKVQPAELEDSGVYFCASSQEVGARTEAFFGQGTRLTVV.

This clone was counted once. V and J are TRBV2 and TRBJ1-1; TRBD1 is a possible D gene (6 bases). The length of the CDR3 is 15 residues. V was pared by 6 bases and J by 1 base, with 15 bases between. The germline CDR1 and CDR2 sequences are SNHLY and FYNNEI. CDR3: CASRRLDRPNTEAFF. CDR3 sequence (DNA): TGTGCCAGCAGGAGGCTCGACAGGCCGAACACTGAAGCTTTCTTT.

This clone turned up a few times. The chain recombines TRBV18 with TRBJ2-7, with 12 bases lining up with TRBD2. This CDR3 comprises 15 residues. Germline CDR1 and CDR2: KGHSH and LQKENI. With V trimmed by 6 bases and J by 1 base, 4 bases remained unmatched. The CDR3: CASSLGLAGSYEQYF. The CDR3 bases are TGTGCCAGCTCCCTCGGACTAGCGGGGTCCTACGAGCAGTACTTC.

The gene calls are TRBV7-3 and TRBJ1-2; a possible D gene is TRBD1 (5 bases). The CDR3 has 15 residues. V gave up 5 bases and J gave up 0 bases, with 13 bases separating them. Germline assignment: CDR1 SGHTA and CDR2 FQGTGA. CDR3 DNA: TGTGCCAGCAGCCCCCAGGGTGGAGCTAACTATGGCTACACCTTC. Amino acid sequence: CASSPQGGANYGYTF.

There are a few counts of this clone. The chain joins TRBV7-9 to TRBJ2-7; 7 nucleotides match TRBD1. V lost 6 bases, J lost 2 bases, and 16 bases stayed unmatched. CDR1 is SEHNR and CDR2 is FQNEAQ in the germline V gene (reference sequence). This CDR3 region has 17 residues. DNA of the CDR3: TGTGCCAGCAGTTTAATTGAGGGACAGACTAACCCCTACGAGCAGTACTTC. Amino acids: CASSLIEGQTNPYEQYF.

The table lists this clone with a few counts. This sequence joins TRBV11-1 and TRBJ1-2, with unresolved D. Trimming removed 4 bases at V and 7 bases at J, with 13 bases between. The CDR3 has 13 residues. Germline V gives CDR1 SGHAT, CDR2 FQDESV (reference sequence). CDR3: CASSSGEFTGYTF. The CDR3 nucleotides are TGTGCCAGCAGCTCCGGTGAATTTACTGGCTACACCTTC.

The V gene is TRBV11-3, the J gene TRBJ2-1; D perhaps matches TRBD2 (7 bases). The V gene lost 3 bases and the J gene lost 5 bases, with 14 bases spanning the gap. CDR1 and CDR2 (germline): SGHNT, YENEEA. CDR3 length: 15 residues. The CDR3 sequence is CASSFGGGLNNEQFF. The CDR3 nucleotides are TGTGCCAGCAGCTTTGGCGGGGGCCTTAACAATGAGCAGTTCTTC.

The chain has TRBV2 and TRBJ2-5, with D perhaps being TRBD1 or TRBD2 (5 bases each). The CDR3 spans 11 residues. V was clipped by 4 bases and J by 5 bases, with 5 bases between them. The germline V gene has CDR1 SNHLY and CDR2 FYNNEI. The CDR3 loop is CASSGGETQYF. CDR3 in DNA: TGTGCCAGCAGTGGGGGGGAGACCCAGTACTTC.

This sequence joins TRBV5-1 and TRBJ2-7, with D possibly being TRBD2 (6 bases). V lost 4 bases, J lost 2 bases, and 19 bases lay in between. CDR1 and CDR2 from the germline V gene are SGHRS and YFSETQ. The CDR3 length is 16 residues. CDR3 bases: TGCGCCAGCAGCCCTTCCCGTAGGCGGGGTCCCTACGAGCAGTACTTC. Translated, it gives CASSPSRRRGPYEQYF.

V gene TRBV27 combines with J gene TRBJ2-1; weak D call: TRBD2 (6 bases). The germline CDR1 and CDR2 sequences are MNHEY and SMNVEV (reference sequence). The CDR3 is 13 amino acids. The germline V and J ends were trimmed by 3 bases and 7 bases, with 10 bases remaining between them. The CDR3 bases are TGTGCCAGCAGTTTCCGGGACTTAAATGAGCAGTTCTTC. Its protein is CASSFRDLNEQFF.

Only one count was recorded for this clone. The rearrangement links TRBV30 to TRBJ2-3; 7 bases agree with TRBD1. The CDR3 extends over 17 amino acids. From germline, CDR1 is GTSNPN and CDR2 SVGIG (reference sequence). With 1 base clipped from V and 3 bases from J, the junction kept 13 bases outside the gene matches. The DNA of the CDR3 is TGTGCCTGGAGTGCCTCTTGGGGACAGCCTCCTACAGATACGCAGTATTTT. Translated: CAWSASWGQPPTDTQYF.

This chain joins TRBV2 and TRBJ1-2; no clear D. CDR1 SNHLY and CDR2 FYNNEI come from the germline V gene. CDR3 length: 12 amino acids. V dropped 3 bases and J dropped 6 bases, with 8 bases sitting between them. The CDR3 DNA reads as TGTGCCAGCAGTGACTCAGAGGATGGCTACACCTTC. Protein: CASSDSEDGYTF.

This clone has a handful of counts. This rearrangement joins TRBV6-5 to TRBJ2-3; TRBD2 might be the D (5 bases). Germline V gene lookup returns CDR1 MNHEY and CDR2 SVGAGI. V lost 2 bases and J 4 bases, leaving 10 bases between the germline ends. This CDR3 contains 14 residues. Written as DNA, the CDR3 is TGTGCCAGCAGTTACCGGGGAGTCCCAGATACGCAGTATTTT. It encodes CASSYRGVPDTQYF.

The J gene is TRBJ2-1, the V gene TRBV10-3, with 9 bases identical to TRBD1. The length of the CDR3 is 14 residues. The V gene's germline CDR1 is ENHRY and CDR2 SYGVKD. V was pared by 6 bases and J by 8 bases, with 8 bases of the junction left unmatched. CDR3 in DNA: TGTGCCATCAGCCCCGGGACAGGGTTTGATGAGCAGTTCTTC. Its protein product is CAISPGTGFDEQFF.

The chain joins TRBV4-2 to TRBJ2-2; possibly TRBD1 for D (5 bases). The CDR3 has 16 residues. Trimming cost V 0 bases and J 5 bases, with 13 bases left between them. The germline V gene encodes CDR1 LGHNA and CDR2 YNFKEQ. The CDR3 region is CASSQDQTALTGELFF. CDR3 nucleotides: TGTGCCAGCAGCCAAGATCAGACAGCCCTAACCGGGGAGCTGTTTTTT.

The chain carries TRBV14 and TRBJ1-6; 7 bases match TRBD1. The trim removed 3 bases at V and 0 bases at J, leaving 5 bases unmatched. This CDR3 comprises 17 residues. The V gene's germline CDR1 is SGHDN and CDR2 FVKESK. The CDR3 region is CASSHGQASSYNSPLHF. The CDR3 DNA is TGTGCCAGCAGCCACGGACAGGCGAGCTCCTATAATTCACCCCTCCACTTT.

The chain carries TRBV7-2 and TRBJ2-3; 11 bases agree with TRBD2. V lost 5 bases to trimming and J lost 1 base; unmatched junction nucleotides: 8. Germline V gives CDR1 SGHTA, CDR2 FQGNSA. The CDR3 spans 17 residues. The CDR3 reads CASSHTSGGYRTDTQYF. DNA for the CDR3: TGTGCCAGCAGCCATACTAGCGGGGGTTACCGCACAGATACGCAGTATTTT.

This chain uses TRBV7-8 with TRBJ1-4, with D possibly matching TRBD1 (5 bases). Per the germline V gene, CDR1 is SGHVS and CDR2 is FQNEAQ. The CDR3 runs 15 residues. The V end lost 2 bases, the J end lost 5 bases, and 12 bases lay between the germline ends. CDR3 loop: CASSLIRASNEKLFF. In DNA form, the CDR3 reads TGTGCCAGCAGCTTAATCAGGGCCTCCAATGAAAAACTGTTTTTT.

This clone occurred a few times. This chain connects TRBV19 to TRBJ2-5; D is ambiguous. V was shortened by 4 bases and J by 4 bases, with 22 bases between the two germline ends. The CDR3 is 17 amino acids. Germline loops: CDR1 LNHDA, CDR2 SQIVND (reference sequence). CDR3 in DNA: TGTGCCAGTAGTACAATCCTGTCGGGCCGAGTGGGAGAGACCCAGTACTTC. Protein: CASSTILSGRVGETQYF.

This clone turned up a few times. The rearrangement uses TRBV5-4 and TRBJ2-1; 10 bases are shared with TRBD1. In germline, CDR1 is SGHNT, CDR2 YYREEE (reference sequence). V trimming: 3 bases; J trimming: 9 bases; junction bases outside the gene matches: 3. CDR3 size: 13 residues. The CDR3 here is CASSSGTGVEQFF. The CDR3 nucleotides are TGTGCCAGCAGCTCAGGGACAGGGGTTGAGCAGTTCTTC.

Here the CDR3 reads CASSEGNQDGANVLTF. The CDR3 coding sequence is TGCGCCAGTTCCGAGGGGAATCAAGATGGGGCCAACGTCCTGACTTTC. The chain has TRBV10-1 and TRBJ2-6; D is perhaps TRBD1 or TRBD2 (5 bases each). The V gene's germline CDR1 is WNHNN and CDR2 SYGVQD (reference sequence). This CDR3 comprises 16 residues. V lost 9 bases and J 3 bases, leaving 18 bases between the germline ends.

This clone showed up just once. This sequence joins TRBV5-4 and TRBJ2-1; D is unclear. Trimming stripped 4 bases from V and 2 bases from J, with 19 bases between. CDR3 length: 17 residues. Looked up from germline, CDR1 is SGHNT and CDR2 is YYREEE (reference sequence). CDR3 nucleotides: TGTGCCAGCAGCCCTGGTGGGTCCCCCTTAACCTACAATGAGCAGTTCTTC. It yields the protein CASSPGGSPLTYNEQFF.

V and J are TRBV5-4 and TRBJ2-7; D is uncertain. The CDR3 loop spans 14 amino acids. Looked up from germline, CDR1 is SGHNT and CDR2 is YYREEE (reference sequence). The germline V and J ends were trimmed by 0 bases and 1 base, with 8 bases remaining between them. As DNA, the CDR3 is TGTGCCAGCAGCTTGGCCGGGCAATCCTACGAGCAGTACTTC. Translation gives CASSLAGQSYEQYF.

The chain employs TRBV5-6 and TRBJ2-1; no reliable D call. Looked up from germline, CDR1 is SGHDT and CDR2 is YYEEEE. This CDR3 comprises 13 residues. Trimming stripped 4 bases from V and 10 bases from J, with 15 bases between. The CDR3 nucleotides read TGTGCCAGCAGCGAAGGACGGTTCGGGGAGCAGTTCTTC. It yields the protein CASSEGRFGEQFF.

This rearrangement joins TRBV6-6 to TRBJ2-1; a weak D match, TRBD1 (6 bases). The germline V gene encodes CDR1 MNHNY and CDR2 SVGAGI (reference sequence). The ends were cut back, 6 bases at V and 0 bases at J, with 12 bases in the middle. The CDR3 has 15 amino acids. This CDR3 reads CASSPGQNSYNEQFF. Written as DNA, the CDR3 is TGTGCCAGCAGCCCGGGACAAAACTCCTACAATGAGCAGTTCTTC.